This T cell receptor (beta chain) was observed in a study of CD4 T cells in relation to SARS-CoV-2 and coronaviruses. Whole-study context: ViraFEST: approximately nine-day antigen culture of PBMCs, then TCR beta CDR3 sequencing.

The germline V and J ends were trimmed by 6 bases and 6 bases, with 21 bases remaining between them. Germline-derived CDR1 and CDR2 are SNHLY and FYNNEI. This CDR3 region has 16 residues. Sequencing was performed with immunoSEQ multiplex PCR; in TCRdb, only in-frame clones are kept and a portion is missing. The repertoire consists of around 15,000 clones, with 75% to 85% occurring once and the leading ten covering roughly 18%. Unexposed donor CD4+ T cells date from about 2011-2018, before the COVID-19 pandemic. CD4+ T cells were isolated from the cells after less than 13 days of culture. Of note for this clone: Its antigen is not identified.

The specimen sequenced was CD4+ T cells from PBMCs, cultured in vitro. The gene calls are TRBV2 and TRBJ2-1; no clear D gene. The sequence was obtained from a human donor in good health. The CDR3 sequence is CASRETGRALSNEQFF. CDR3 sequence (DNA): TGTGCCAGCAGAGAAACCGGGCGCGCCCTTTCCAATGAGCAGTTCTTC.